The 2 T cell receptor beta chains presented below share a single source sample, sequenced in a study of blood T cell repertoires in COVID-19. Data came from immunoSEQ multiplex PCR; TCRdb stores just in-frame clones and leaves some out. The repertoire has tens of thousands of clones, around 82% of them found once; the top ten carry around 39%. Sample: peripheral blood. The receptors come from a man at least 80 years old with active or convalescent COVID-19.

The CDR3 DNA sequence: TGTGCCAGCAGGCAGACAGGACCTAATTCACCCCTCCACTTT. Its protein is CASRQTGPNSPLHF. V is TRBV2 and J is TRBJ1-6, with D perhaps matching TRBD1 (6 bases). The V gene's germline CDR1 is SNHLY and CDR2 FYNNEI. Between the trimmed V and J ends, which lost 6 bases and 6 bases, there was a span of 12 bases. There are 14 residues in the CDR3.

The chain combines TRBV18 with TRBJ2-5; D remains ambiguous. Germline values: CDR1 KGHSH, CDR2 LQKENI. The V end lost 3 bases, the J end lost 7 bases, and 9 bases lay between the germline ends. This CDR3 is 12 amino acids long. This CDR3 is CASSPSRGTQYF. In DNA, the CDR3 is TGTGCCAGCTCACCCTCCCGAGGGACCCAGTACTTC.